Listed here are 7 T cell receptor beta chains from one sample, sequenced in a study of blood T cells in healthy people across ages. A second PCR of 7 to 11 cycles used a sample-barcoded 5' primer and a J-beta primer mix. TCRdb re-analysed the 5' RACE reads in MiXCR, keeping a single row per CDR3 protein. The sample lists 600,000 to 1,000,000 distinct CDR3 sequences; 20% to 30% were seen once. These data were also reused for a study on T cells of mothers and their children.

The specimen was blood. The receptors were sampled from a boy younger than 18 in good health.

This chain joins TRBV20-1 and TRBJ2-7; the D is unclear. Germline V gives CDR1 DFQATT, CDR2 SNEGSKA (reference sequence). V was pared by 1 base and J by 1 base, with 8 bases between. The length of the CDR3 is 13 residues. CDR3 DNA sequence: TGCAGTGCTAGAGGTGACGGTTCCTACGAGCAGTACTTC. This gives the protein CSARGDGSYEQYF.

This chain uses TRBV10-3 with TRBJ2-3; D is possibly TRBD2 (6 bases). V lost 8 bases, J lost 2 bases, and 11 bases lay in between. The CDR3 loop spans 13 amino acids. Germline V gives CDR1 ENHRY, CDR2 SYGVKD. The CDR3 protein is CAIGGLNTDTQYF. CDR3 DNA sequence: TGTGCCATCGGTGGACTAAACACAGATACGCAGTATTTT.

The rearrangement uses TRBV7-2 and TRBJ1-1, with no clear D. The CDR3 is 11 residues long. Deletions cut 6 bases from V and 7 bases from J, with 9 bases between. CDR1 and CDR2 from the germline V gene are SGHTA and FQGNSA. The CDR3 is CASRREGEAFF. As DNA, the CDR3 is TGTGCCAGCAGACGCGAAGGTGAAGCTTTCTTT.

This clonotype was seen a few times. The chain employs TRBV29-1 and TRBJ1-2; 10 bases line up with TRBD1. J lost 8 bases, V lost 6 bases, and 12 bases had no gene match. The CDR3 extends over 14 amino acids. CDR1 and CDR2 from the germline V gene are SQVTM and ANQGSEA. The CDR3 nucleotides read TGCAGCGTGGGAAATAGACAGGGGGCTGACGGCTACACCTTC. Protein: CSVGNRQGADGYTF.

J is TRBJ1-6 and V is TRBV12-3 or TRBV12-4; 8 bases are shared with TRBD1. V dropped 4 bases and J dropped 9; count of bases not matched to a gene: 11. CDR3 size: 16 residues. CDR3 sequence: CASSSSDRANSSPLHF. For the CDR3, the DNA is TGTGCCAGCAGTTCCTCGGACAGGGCAAACAGTTCACCCCTCCACTTT.

This chain links TRBV5-6 with TRBJ2-7; a weak D match, TRBD1 (6 bases). CDR3 length: 15 residues. Deletions cut 5 bases from V and 5 bases from J, with 20 bases between. The germline gives CDR1 SGHDT, CDR2 YYEEEE. CDR3 sequence reads: CASRATGSFIHEQYF. In DNA form, the CDR3 reads TGTGCCAGCAGAGCAACAGGGTCGTTTATCCACGAGCAGTACTTC.

Only a few counts were recorded for this clonotype. The chain employs TRBV6-6 and TRBJ2-5, with 9 positions matching TRBD1. V shed 8 bases, J shed 11 bases, and the junction held 18 bases outside the gene matches. Germline V gene sequence: CDR1 MNHNY, CDR2 SVGAGI (reference sequence). The CDR3 runs 15 residues. The DNA for the CDR3 is TGTGCCAGCGGGCCCTTGGGACAGGGCGGAGGAGAGCAGTACTTC. The encoded protein is CASGPLGQGGGEQYF.